The 2 T cell receptor beta chains below all came from one sample that was sequenced in a study of T cell responses to AZD1222 COVID-19 vaccine. Sequencing was performed with immunoSEQ multiplex PCR; in TCRdb, only in-frame clones are kept and a portion is missing. The sample includes under 150,000 clones, approximately 92% seen only once; the top ten take 0.85% to 1.3%. Sequencing used peripheral blood, obtained 28 days after the second AZD1222 dose. These receptors came from an adult who received the AZD1222 COVID-19 vaccine.

This rearrangement joins TRBV29-1 to TRBJ1-1, with D tentatively TRBD1 (6 bases). V was clipped by 4 bases and J by 8 bases, with 11 bases between them. Germline V lookup: CDR1 SQVTM, CDR2 ANQGSEA. The CDR3 spans 11 residues. The CDR3 protein is CSVVRGPEAFF. The CDR3 DNA reads TGCAGCGTTGTCCGGGGGCCCGAAGCTTTCTTT.

The J gene is TRBJ2-7, the V gene TRBV5-5; either TRBD1 or TRBD2 may fit D (5 bases each). Trimming took 3 bases from V and 1 from J, leaving 8 bases between them. This CDR3 is 13 amino acids long. Germline V gives CDR1 SGHKS, CDR2 YYEKEE (reference sequence). The CDR3 sequence is CASSWGPSYEQYF. CDR3 sequence (DNA): TGTGCCAGCAGCTGGGGACCTTCCTACGAGCAGTACTTC.